This TCR beta chain was sequenced during a study of shared clonotypes between healthy human individuals (dated by TCRdb to about 2020). Context from the whole study: Two women and three men aged 18 to 49 years were included in the cohort. Different laboratories and diverse techniques were used to prepare libraries and sequence TCR repertoires, to increase sequencing depth and limit assay-specific biases. To estimate repertoire size and how much clonotypes are shared between individuals, the study performed deep sequencing of blood TCR repertoires from roughly five healthy adults. Each donor's leukapheresis produced roughly between about 0.9 and 9.5 billion PBMCs. For each donor, CD4 naive and CD4 memory were each given three plates, CD8 naive was given two plates, and CD8 memory was given one plate. The full study reports these points: Rarefaction of sorted-subset datasets indicated incomplete sequencing despite the large sequencing depth. Naive subsets generally had larger estimated clonotype richness than memory subsets. When a few donors were compared, the shared fraction of clonotypes was around 5% for naive CD4, more than 3% for naive CD8, roughly 2.5% for memory CD4, and roughly 0.43% for memory CD8. Because the study included a small number of donors, the genetic and exposure-history diversity represented was limited. Pairwise subsampling led to the expectation that sequencing depth would affect the degree of clonotype sharing among donors. Only blood was sampled, and tissue TCR repertoires likely differ from those in blood. Higher generation probabilities were observed for clonotypes shared by all four sorted-subset donors than for non-shared clonotypes.

Healthy HIV-negative adults with no recently reported acute infections or vaccinations were included as donors. Every donor was a Caucasian adult residing in Nashville, Tennessee, USA. CD4+ T cells were enriched by magnetic negative selection, after which naive cells were positively selected on CD45RA and the negative fraction was taken as the memory subset. After blood collection by leukapheresis, PBMCs were isolated using Ficoll-Histopaque density gradient centrifugation and then cryopreserved in the vapor phase of liquid nitrogen. Analytical flow cytometry was used to check the purity and quantity of every magnetically sorted T cell population. Genomic DNA was isolated from each sorted fraction and quantified by UV absorbance on a Nanodrop 2000c. CDR1 and CDR2 are read off the germline V gene as MGHRA and YSYEKL. V loses 1 base of germline sequence and J loses 7 bases, and the interval between the two ends is 20 bases. Including cysteine and phenylalanine, the CDR3 has 17 amino acids. Solely the CDR3 DNA is kept, with 51 bases framed from the first base.

Comment on this clone: The antigen it binds to is not known. No base-level quality is on record; no much larger clone is a single base apart.

TCR CDR3 regions were amplified from genomic DNA by multiplex PCR using the deep immunoSEQ assay. Extracted genomic DNA from each cell subset was spread evenly across all wells of several immunoSEQ 96-well plates, with each plate serving as a replicate. For sorted subsets, roughly 190 ng of genomic DNA, equivalent to 25,000 to 30,000 T cell genomes, went into each replicate PCR. Purified libraries were measured with a Qubit 3.0 fluorometer, size-checked on a Bioanalyzer 2100, and measured again with the KAPA Library Quantification kit. A separate single-read 150-cycle Illumina NextSeq 550 flow cell was used to sequence each immunoSEQ 96-well plate. Per the source publication's procedure: Because only junctional sequences without quality scores were contained in the immunoSEQ output, filtering matching that applied to full-length reads could not be performed. Sequences were annotated with PyIR, a Python wrapper for IgBLAST v1.9, and V/J genes and CDR3 were assigned using IMGT germline references. Reads were removed for weak V/J assignments (E-value above 1e-6), missing CDR3, stop codons, out-of-frame junctions, or ambiguous translated residues. A V3J clonotype was defined by an identical inferred V gene, J gene, and CDR3 amino acid sequence. The percentage overlap between two repertoires was calculated by dividing the number of shared unique clonotypes by the size of the smaller repertoire. Three approaches were used to assess repertoire richness: RTK rarefaction, the Chao1 estimator, and Recon v2.1 estimates of unobserved clonotypes. OLGA was used to compute generation probabilities for all TCRbeta clonotypes that the gDNA method yielded from a few donors. Sourced from immuneACCESS, this table was stored by TCRdb with only in-frame sequences that have V and J called. A share of the clones is absent; for the studies checked, an unresolved V gene accounts for under half, and the remainder has no known explanation. V, J and clone size are those of that table, while D and trimming were read from the DNA. The sample table holds 650,000 to 800,000 clones, of which around 77% were seen once. The ten most abundant clones make up about 1.7% of the sample.

This receptor chain uses TRBV4-1 and TRBJ1-3; the D gene cannot be named for sure. The source material was memory CD4+ T cells sorted from blood. The sample's cell subset or site label, decoded: CD45RA-negative fraction. This clonotype was obtained from a woman aged 30 to 39 in good health. CDR3 protein: CASSQVDLGFIGNTIYF. The DNA reads TGCGCCAGCAGCCAAGTCGATTTAGGTTTTATAGGGAACACCATATATTTT.